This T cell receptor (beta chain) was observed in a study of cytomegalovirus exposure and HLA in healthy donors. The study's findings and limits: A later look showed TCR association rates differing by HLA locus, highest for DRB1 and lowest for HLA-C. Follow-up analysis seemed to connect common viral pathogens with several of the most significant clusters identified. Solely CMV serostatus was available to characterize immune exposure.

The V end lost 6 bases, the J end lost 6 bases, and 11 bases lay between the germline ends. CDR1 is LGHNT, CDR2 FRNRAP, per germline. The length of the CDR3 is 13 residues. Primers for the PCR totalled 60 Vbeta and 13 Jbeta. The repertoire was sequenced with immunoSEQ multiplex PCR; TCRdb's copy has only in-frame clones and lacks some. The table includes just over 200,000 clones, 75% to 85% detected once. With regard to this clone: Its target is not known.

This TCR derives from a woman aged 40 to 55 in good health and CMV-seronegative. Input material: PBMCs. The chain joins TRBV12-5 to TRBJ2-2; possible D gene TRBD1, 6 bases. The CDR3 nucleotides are TGTGCTAGTGGCAGACAGGTTCCCGGGGAGCTGTTTTTT. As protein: CASGRQVPGELFF. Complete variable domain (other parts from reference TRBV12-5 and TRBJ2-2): DARVTQTPRHKVTEMGQEVTMRCQPILGHNTVFWYRQTMMQGLELLAYFRNRAPLDDSGMPKDRFSAEMPDATLATLKIQPSEPRDSAVYFCASGRQVPGELFFGEGSRLTVL.